One sample yielded the 28 T cell receptor beta chains listed below, sequenced in a study of T cell repertoires in cytomegalovirus infection. TCRdb independently ran MiXCR on the reads; one entry per CDR3 protein. The data contain roughly 640,000 distinct CDR3 sequences, roughly 26% of them singletons. Material for sequencing was CD8+ T cells from PBMCs. Receptors were obtained from a human donor in good health (CMV status not recorded). Some clones in this sample may be carry-over from other donors' samples.

The rearrangement joins TRBV29-1 to TRBJ2-1, with D perhaps given as TRBD1 or TRBD2 (5 bases each). The CDR3 length is 15 residues. Germline values: CDR1 SQVTM, CDR2 ANQGSEA. Between the trimmed V and J ends, which lost 7 bases and 0 bases, there was a span of 16 bases. Written as DNA, the CDR3 is TGCAGCGCCGTCCCCGAGGGGAGCTCCTACAATGAGCAGTTCTTC. Amino acid sequence: CSAVPEGSSYNEQFF.

The chain combines TRBV20-1 with TRBJ2-1; TRBD2 matches 12 bases. The CDR3 totals 17 residues. Germline V gene lookup returns CDR1 DFQATT and CDR2 SNEGSKA (reference sequence). V dropped 2 bases and J dropped 7; count of bases not matched to a gene: 12. CDR3 bases: TGCAGTGCTAGAATTCCGGGACTAGCGGGCCGGGGTAATGAGCAGTTCTTC. Translating it yields CSARIPGLAGRGNEQFF.

J is TRBJ2-1 and V is TRBV28; D is ambiguous. Germline V gives CDR1 MDHEN, CDR2 SYDVKM. The CDR3 runs to 15 residues. V gave up 5 bases and J gave up 5 bases, with 16 bases separating them. The CDR3 DNA reads TGTGCCAGCAGTGAAGGAAAGAAGCCGGACAATGAGCAGTTCTTC. Its protein product is CASSEGKKPDNEQFF.

This rearrangement joins TRBV2 to TRBJ1-1, with 7 bases aligning to TRBD1. Unmatched junction bases numbered 8, after V lost 9 bases and J lost 1 base. This CDR3 is built from 14 residues. CDR1 and CDR2 (germline): SNHLY, FYNNEI. The CDR3 DNA is TGTGCCAGACCCGGGACAGATACGAACACTGAAGCTTTCTTT. Amino acids: CARPGTDTNTEAFF.

The chain recombines TRBV6-5 with TRBJ2-1; 11 bases align to TRBD2. CDR1 is MNHEY and CDR2 is SVGAGI in the germline V gene. The CDR3 spans 14 residues. Unmatched junction bases numbered 9, after V lost 10 bases and J lost 7 bases. CDR3 coding DNA: TGTGCCACCAATCTAGCGGGGGGTCTTAATGAGCAGTTCTTC. Translated, it gives CATNLAGGLNEQFF.

This clonotype turned up a few times. The CDR3 protein is CSASARVNSYEQYV. CDR3 DNA sequence: TGCAGTGCTAGCGCCCGGGTAAACAGCTACGAGCAGTACGTC. This chain connects TRBV20-1 to TRBJ2-7, with no clear D. Germline V gives CDR1 DFQATT, CDR2 SNEGSKA (reference sequence). Trimming stripped 3 bases from V and 3 bases from J, with 15 bases between. The CDR3 is 14 amino acids.

This clonotype turned up a few times. The rearrangement uses TRBV7-4 and TRBJ2-2; TRBD1 matches at 7 bases. Trimming removed 5 bases from V and 4 bases from J; junction bases left unmatched: 16. Germline-derived CDR1 and CDR2 are SGHVT and SQSDAQ. The length of the CDR3 is 18 residues. CDR3 amino acids: CASSPLANRGPFTGELFF. The CDR3 DNA reads TGTGCCAGCAGCCCTCTCGCTAACAGGGGACCCTTCACCGGGGAGCTGTTTTTT.

This clonotype was seen only a few times. The rearrangement joins TRBV3-1 to TRBJ2-3; tentative D call: TRBD2 (5 bases). Germline V gives CDR1 LGHDT, CDR2 YNNKEL (reference sequence). Trimming stripped 2 bases from V and 0 bases from J, with 9 bases between. The CDR3 length is 15 residues. CDR3 in amino acids: CASSQPSGSTDTQYF. CDR3 DNA sequence: TGTGCCAGCAGCCAACCGAGCGGTAGCACAGATACGCAGTATTTT.

The rearrangement joins TRBV6-1 to TRBJ1-4, with TRBD1 matching over 8 bases. V shed 5 bases and J 5 bases; nucleotides not matched to a gene: 7. CDR1 is MNHNS and CDR2 is SASEGT in the germline V gene. The CDR3 runs to 15 residues. This CDR3 is CASSYRTGRNEKLFF. In DNA form, the CDR3 reads TGTGCCAGCAGTTACCGGACAGGGCGGAATGAAAAACTGTTTTTT.

In the case of this clonotype: At one end the junction does not follow the germline gene, possibly because of a read error. This chain joins TRBV20-1 and TRBJ2-5; 12 bases align to TRBD2. Germline V gene sequence: CDR1 DFQATT, CDR2 SNEGSKA (reference sequence). The CDR3 has 17 amino acids. CDR3 bases: TGCAGTGATAGAGACCGACTAGCGGGAGAAACACAAGAGACCCAGTACTTC. Translated: CSDRDRLAGETQETQYF.

The rearrangement links TRBV5-6 to TRBJ1-2; TRBD1 aligns across 10 bases. The CDR3 totals 15 residues. V was clipped by 3 bases and J by 8 bases; unmatched bases: 10. Germline V gene data show CDR1 as SGHDT and CDR2 as YYEEEE. The CDR3 loop reads CASSSAGTGAVGYTF. CDR3 nucleotide sequence: TGTGCCAGCAGCTCCGCCGGGACAGGGGCTGTCGGCTACACCTTC.

This clonotype was observed many times. The chain links TRBV25-1 to TRBJ1-1; 8 nucleotides line up with TRBD1. Germline CDR1 MGHDK, CDR2 SYGVNS. The CDR3 loop spans 15 amino acids. Germline trimming cut 1 base from V and 1 base from J; bases unmatched to any gene: 2. CDR3: CASSEWGTGNTEAFF. CDR3 DNA sequence: TGTGCCAGCAGTGAATGGGGGACAGGGAACACTGAAGCTTTCTTT.

The gene calls are TRBV24-1 and TRBJ2-1; 11 nucleotides align to TRBD2. V lost 4 bases, J lost 5 bases, and 3 bases stayed unmatched. Germline values: CDR1 KGHDR, CDR2 SFDVKD. The CDR3 contains 15 residues. The CDR3, as DNA: TGTGCCACCAGTGACTTGGGACTAGCGGACAATGAGCAGTTCTTC. Protein sequence: CATSDLGLADNEQFF.

The V call is TRBV6-6, the J call TRBJ2-5; D is uncertain. The CDR3 extends over 15 amino acids. The ends were cut back, 7 bases at V and 4 bases at J, with 19 bases in the middle. The V gene's germline CDR1 is MNHNY and CDR2 SVGAGI (reference sequence). The CDR3 bases are TGTGCCAGCAAATTTCAACCCCAAGTCGGAGAGACCCAGTACTTC. Protein product: CASKFQPQVGETQYF.

This clonotype was observed a handful of times. This chain links TRBV20-1 with TRBJ1-2; no firm D call. The germline CDR1 and CDR2 sequences are DFQATT and SNEGSKA (reference sequence). Trimming removed 5 bases from V and 5 bases from J, with 12 bases in between. CDR3 length: 12 amino acids. CDR3 sequence (DNA): TGCAGTGCTCCGGTTCACATGTATGGCTACACCTTC. It is translated as CSAPVHMYGYTF.

V and J are TRBV29-1 and TRBJ2-7, with D perhaps TRBD1 (6 bases). Between the trimmed V and J ends, which lost 7 bases and 7 bases, there was a span of 17 bases. Germline V gene data show CDR1 as SQVTM and CDR2 as ANQGSEA. This CDR3 region has 12 residues. CDR3 sequence reads: CSATQGPGEQYV. The DNA for the CDR3 is TGCAGCGCAACACAGGGTCCGGGGGAGCAGTACGTC.

The chain links TRBV14 to TRBJ2-1; the D is unclear. The CDR3 extends over 13 amino acids. V shed 3 bases and J shed 9 bases, with 12 bases lying between them. Germline assignment: CDR1 SGHDN and CDR2 FVKESK. For the CDR3, the DNA is TGTGCCAGCAGCCACCAGGACCTGGGTGAGCAGTTCTTC. This gives the protein CASSHQDLGEQFF.

As for this clonotype: The junction departs from the called germline gene at one end, perhaps through a read error. This chain connects TRBV7-8 to TRBJ2-1; D may be TRBD1 (6 bases). Germline values: CDR1 SGHVS, CDR2 FQNEAQ. The CDR3 sequence is 19 residues long. Here the CDR3 reads CVSSLRTGQAIQAYNEQFF. CDR3 DNA: TGTGTCAGCAGCCTGAGAACAGGGCAGGCAATTCAGGCCTACAATGAGCAGTTCTTT.

This clonotype was seen a handful of times. The chain is built from TRBV20-1 and TRBJ1-5, with D unresolved. In germline, CDR1 is DFQATT, CDR2 SNEGSKA (reference sequence). CDR3 length equals 12 residues. V lost 0 bases and J lost 7, with 7 bases in between. The CDR3 nucleotides read TGCAGTGCTAGAGACGGAGGGCAGCCCCAGCATTTT. It yields the protein CSARDGGQPQHF.

The chain couples TRBV19 to TRBJ2-1, with D possibly matching TRBD1 (6 bases). Deletions cut 3 bases from V and 2 bases from J, with 8 bases between. CDR1 and CDR2 from the germline V gene are LNHDA and SQIVND (reference sequence). This CDR3 is built from 14 residues. This chain's CDR3 is CASSIGTTYNEQFF. In DNA, the CDR3 is TGTGCCAGTAGTATCGGGACAACCTACAATGAGCAGTTCTTC.

This clonotype came up many times. The chain couples TRBV6-5 to TRBJ2-1; possible D gene TRBD2, 7 bases. Germline values: CDR1 MNHEY, CDR2 SVGAGI. The CDR3 is 18 residues long. V lost 0 bases to trimming and J lost 9 bases, with 24 bases between them. The CDR3 reads CASSYSGLGGGARTEQFF. The CDR3 coding sequence is TGTGCCAGCAGTTACTCGGGGTTAGGGGGGGGGGCGAGGACTGAGCAGTTCTTC.

This clonotype was detected only a few times. V usage is TRBV12-3 or TRBV12-4 and J usage is TRBJ2-1; TRBD2 matches 7 bases. This CDR3 is built from 14 residues. Trimming removed 3 bases from V and 10 bases from J; junction bases left unmatched: 9. CDR3 DNA sequence: TGTGCCAGCAGTTTGGTGGCGGGGGTCGGCGAGCAGTTCTTC. Its translation: CASSLVAGVGEQFF.

This clonotype was observed a single time. Being one base from a much bigger clone, this may be a read error. This sequence joins TRBV14 and TRBJ1-3; D is undetermined. CDR1 and CDR2 (germline): SGHDN, FVKESK. The CDR3 consists of 14 residues. The CDR3 bases are TGTGTCAGCAGCCAACGATCCGCGGGAAACACCATATATTTT. It codes for CVSSQRSAGNTIYF. The full variable domain, in which reference TRBV14 and TRBJ1-3 provide the parts outside the CDR3, is EAGVTQFPSHSVIEKGQTVTLRCDPISGHDNLYWYRRVMGKEIKFLLHFVKESKQDESGMPNNRFLAERTGGTYSTLKVQPAELEDSGVYFCVSSQRSAGNTIYFGEGSWLTVV.

The chain combines TRBV28 with TRBJ2-3, with TRBD1 matching over 7 bases. V lost 5 bases to trimming and J lost 4 bases; unmatched junction nucleotides: 15. The CDR3 is 17 amino acids. CDR1 and CDR2 from the germline V gene are MDHEN and SYDVKM. The CDR3 DNA sequence: TGTGCCAGCAGTACTCATAAGTTGGGACAGCGATCAGATACGCAGTATTTT. It yields the protein CASSTHKLGQRSDTQYF.

The chain joins TRBV20-1 to TRBJ1-4; D is undetermined. The CDR3 is 12 amino acids. Germline CDR1 DFQATT, CDR2 SNEGSKA (reference sequence). Trimming removed 6 bases from V and 5 bases from J, with 10 bases in between. The chain's CDR3 is CSAAWENEKLFF. The CDR3 region has the DNA TGCAGTGCGGCGTGGGAAAATGAAAAACTGTTTTTT.

The chain has TRBV28 and TRBJ2-2; D unresolved. CDR3 length: 14 residues. The germline gives CDR1 MDHEN, CDR2 SYDVKM. The V gene lost 3 bases and the J gene lost 8 bases, with 13 bases spanning the gap. The CDR3 sequence is CASSLGPLAGELFF. The CDR3 DNA reads as TGTGCCAGCAGTTTGGGCCCCCTTGCGGGGGAGCTGTTTTTT.

The chain recombines TRBV29-1 with TRBJ2-5, with no clear D. The CDR3 consists of 10 residues. The germline CDR1 and CDR2 sequences are SQVTM and ANQGSEA. V lost 0 bases and J lost 4, with 0 bases in between. CDR3 loop: CSVEEETQYF. CDR3 sequence (DNA): TGCAGCGTTGAAGAAGAGACCCAGTACTTC.

The chain couples TRBV7-4 to TRBJ2-7; D perhaps matches TRBD2 (5 bases). The CDR3 length is 17 residues. CDR1 SGHVT and CDR2 SQSDAQ come from the germline V gene. V lost 3 bases to trimming and J lost 4 bases, with 22 bases between them. The CDR3 protein is CASSFPLGREEVYEQYF. The CDR3 bases are TGTGCCAGCAGCTTTCCCCTCGGACGGGAAGAGGTGTACGAGCAGTACTTC.